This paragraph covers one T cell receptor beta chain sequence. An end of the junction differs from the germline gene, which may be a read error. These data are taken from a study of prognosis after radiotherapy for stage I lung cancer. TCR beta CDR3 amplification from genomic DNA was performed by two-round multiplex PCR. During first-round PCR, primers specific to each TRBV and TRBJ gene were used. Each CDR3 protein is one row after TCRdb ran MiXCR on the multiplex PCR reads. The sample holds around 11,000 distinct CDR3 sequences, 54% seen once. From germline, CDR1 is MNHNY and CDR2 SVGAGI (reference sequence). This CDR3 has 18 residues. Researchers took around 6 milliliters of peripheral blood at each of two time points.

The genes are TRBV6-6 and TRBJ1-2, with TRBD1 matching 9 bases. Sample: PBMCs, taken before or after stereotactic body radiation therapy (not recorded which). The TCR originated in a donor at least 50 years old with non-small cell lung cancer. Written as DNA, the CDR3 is TGTGCCAGCAGTTACTCGGGCGGGACAGGGAGCATTAACTATGTCTACACCTTC. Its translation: CASSYSGGTGSINYVYTF.